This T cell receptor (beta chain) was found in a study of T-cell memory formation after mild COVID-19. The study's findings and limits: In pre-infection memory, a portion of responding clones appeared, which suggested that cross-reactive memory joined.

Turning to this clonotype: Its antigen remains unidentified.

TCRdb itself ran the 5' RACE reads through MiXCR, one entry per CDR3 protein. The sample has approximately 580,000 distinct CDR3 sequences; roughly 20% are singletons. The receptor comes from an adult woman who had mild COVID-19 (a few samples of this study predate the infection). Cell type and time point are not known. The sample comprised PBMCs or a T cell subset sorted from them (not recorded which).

The CDR3 bases are TGTGCCAGCAGCCCTGTAGCCTACAATGAGCAGTTCTTC. This gives the protein CASSPVAYNEQFF. The chain uses TRBV7-8 and TRBJ2-1, with D unclear. Trimming took off 5 bases at V and 2 bases at J, with 7 bases between the two ends. Germline CDR1 is SGHVS and CDR2 is FQNEAQ. The CDR3 length is 13 residues.